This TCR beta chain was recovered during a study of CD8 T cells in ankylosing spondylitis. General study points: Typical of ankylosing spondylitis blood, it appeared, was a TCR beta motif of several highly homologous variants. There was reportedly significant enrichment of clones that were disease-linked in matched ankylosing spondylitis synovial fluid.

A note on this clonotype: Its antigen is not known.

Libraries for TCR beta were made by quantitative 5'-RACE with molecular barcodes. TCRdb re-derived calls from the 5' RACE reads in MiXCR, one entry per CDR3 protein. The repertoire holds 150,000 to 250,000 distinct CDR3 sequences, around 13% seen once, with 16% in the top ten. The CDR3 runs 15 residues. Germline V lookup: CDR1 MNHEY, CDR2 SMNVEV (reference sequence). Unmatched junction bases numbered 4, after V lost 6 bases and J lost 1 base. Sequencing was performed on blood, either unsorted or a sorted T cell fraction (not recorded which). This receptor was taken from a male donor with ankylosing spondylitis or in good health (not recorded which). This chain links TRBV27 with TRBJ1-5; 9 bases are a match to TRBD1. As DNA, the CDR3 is TGTGCCAGCAGGGGGACAGGGTTAAGCAATCAGCCCCAGCATTTT. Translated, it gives CASRGTGLSNQPQHF.